This TCR beta chain was retrieved from a study of blood T cell repertoires in COVID-19. Trimming stripped 7 bases from V and 4 bases from J, with 11 bases between. In germline, CDR1 is SGHRS, CDR2 YFSETQ. The CDR3 extends over 12 amino acids. Sequenced by immunoSEQ multiplex PCR; TCRdb stores in-frame clones only, minus some. The sample lists tens of thousands of clones; roughly three quarters were seen once. Sample: peripheral blood. The V and J genes are TRBV5-1 and TRBJ1-2, with D possibly TRBD1 on 5 matching bases. The origin of this receptor is a man in his sixties with acute or convalescent COVID-19. Here the CDR3 DNA reads TGCGCCAGCCGAGACAGCCTCTATGGCTACACCTTC. Translating gives CASRDSLYGYTF.